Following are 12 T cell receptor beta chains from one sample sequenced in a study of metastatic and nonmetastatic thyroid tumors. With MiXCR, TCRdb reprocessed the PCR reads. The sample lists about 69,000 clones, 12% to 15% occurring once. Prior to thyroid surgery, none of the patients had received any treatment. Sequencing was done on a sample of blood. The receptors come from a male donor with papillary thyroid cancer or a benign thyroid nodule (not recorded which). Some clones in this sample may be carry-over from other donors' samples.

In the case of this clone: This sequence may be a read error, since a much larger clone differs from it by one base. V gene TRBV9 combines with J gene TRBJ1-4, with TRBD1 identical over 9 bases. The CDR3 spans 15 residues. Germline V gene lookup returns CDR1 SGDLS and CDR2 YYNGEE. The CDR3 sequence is CANSVGGQGNEKLFF. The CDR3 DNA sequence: TGTGCCAACAGCGTAGGGGGACAGGGTAATGAAAAACTGTTTTTT.

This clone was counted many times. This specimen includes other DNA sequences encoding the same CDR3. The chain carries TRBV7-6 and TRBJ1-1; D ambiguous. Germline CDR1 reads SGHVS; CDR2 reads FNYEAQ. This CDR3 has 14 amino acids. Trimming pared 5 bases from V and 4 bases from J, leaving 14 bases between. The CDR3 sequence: CASSPPGGSTEAFF. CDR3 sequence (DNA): TGTGCCAGCAGCCCCCCCGGAGGGAGCACTGAAGCTTTCTTT.

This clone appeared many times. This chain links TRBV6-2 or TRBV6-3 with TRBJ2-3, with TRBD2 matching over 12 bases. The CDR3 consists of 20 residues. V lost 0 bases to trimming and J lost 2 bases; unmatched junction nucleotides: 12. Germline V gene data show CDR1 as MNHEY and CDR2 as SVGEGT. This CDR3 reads CASSYSKPSGRAYSTDTQYF. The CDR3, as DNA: TGTGCCAGCAGTTACTCGAAACCTAGCGGGAGGGCCTACTCCACAGATACGCAGTATTTT.

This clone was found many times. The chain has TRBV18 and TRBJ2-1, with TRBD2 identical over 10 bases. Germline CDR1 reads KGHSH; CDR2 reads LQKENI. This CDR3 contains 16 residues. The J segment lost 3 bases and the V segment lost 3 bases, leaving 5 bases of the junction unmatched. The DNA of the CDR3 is TGTGCCAGCTCACCTGGGACTAGCGTCATCTACAATGAGCAGTTCTTC. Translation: CASSPGTSVIYNEQFF.

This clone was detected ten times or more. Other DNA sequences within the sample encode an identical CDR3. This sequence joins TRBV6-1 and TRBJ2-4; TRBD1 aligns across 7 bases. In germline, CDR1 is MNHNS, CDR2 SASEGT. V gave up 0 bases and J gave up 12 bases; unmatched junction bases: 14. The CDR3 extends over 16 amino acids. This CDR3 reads CASSEASQGQVSAQYF. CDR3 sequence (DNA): TGTGCCAGCAGTGAAGCTTCCCAAGGACAGGTGTCCGCTCAGTACTTC.

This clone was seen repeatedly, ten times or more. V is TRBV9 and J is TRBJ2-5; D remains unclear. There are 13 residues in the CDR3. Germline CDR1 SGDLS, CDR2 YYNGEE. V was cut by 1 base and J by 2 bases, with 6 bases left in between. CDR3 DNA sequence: TGTGCCAGCAGCGTAAACGGACAAGAGACCCAGTACTTC. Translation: CASSVNGQETQYF.

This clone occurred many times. DNA for the CDR3: TGTGCCAGCACCGGGACAGGCACTTCTCCGAACACCGGGGAGCTGTTTTTT. This sequence encodes CASTGTGTSPNTGELFF. V gene TRBV11-1 combines with J gene TRBJ2-2; 8 bases are shared with TRBD1. Losses at the gene ends were 7 bases for V and 0 bases for J; bases not matched to a gene: 10. There are 17 residues in the CDR3. Per the germline V gene, CDR1 is SGHAT and CDR2 is FQDESV (reference sequence).

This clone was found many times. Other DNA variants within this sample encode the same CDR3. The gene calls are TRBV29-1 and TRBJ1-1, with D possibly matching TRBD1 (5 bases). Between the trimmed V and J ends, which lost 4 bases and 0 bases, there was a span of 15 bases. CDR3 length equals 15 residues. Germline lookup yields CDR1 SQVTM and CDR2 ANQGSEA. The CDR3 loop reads CSVATSWGMNTEAFF. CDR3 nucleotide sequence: TGCAGCGTTGCGACGTCCTGGGGCATGAACACTGAAGCTTTCTTT.

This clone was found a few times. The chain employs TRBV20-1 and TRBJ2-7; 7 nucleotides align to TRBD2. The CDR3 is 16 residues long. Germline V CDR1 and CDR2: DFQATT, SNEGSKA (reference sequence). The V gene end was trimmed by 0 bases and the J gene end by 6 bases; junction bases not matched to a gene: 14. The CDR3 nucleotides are TGCAGTGCTAGAGAGGGACTGGCGGGAGCTCGCTGCGAGCAGTACTTC. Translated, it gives CSAREGLAGARCEQYF.

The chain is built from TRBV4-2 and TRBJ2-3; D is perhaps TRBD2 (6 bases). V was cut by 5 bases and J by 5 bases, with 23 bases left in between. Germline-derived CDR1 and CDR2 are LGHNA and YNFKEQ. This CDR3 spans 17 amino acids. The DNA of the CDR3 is TGTGCCAGCAGCATAGATTCTTGGGGGAGGCGGGGAGATACGCAGTATTTT. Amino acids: CASSIDSWGRRGDTQYF.

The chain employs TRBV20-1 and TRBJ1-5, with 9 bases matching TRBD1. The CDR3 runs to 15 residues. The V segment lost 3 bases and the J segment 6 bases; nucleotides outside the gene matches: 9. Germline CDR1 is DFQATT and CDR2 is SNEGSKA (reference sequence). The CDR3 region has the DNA TGCAGTGCTAGGGTGACAGGGGGAAATTCTCAGCCCCAGCATTTT. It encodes CSARVTGGNSQPQHF.

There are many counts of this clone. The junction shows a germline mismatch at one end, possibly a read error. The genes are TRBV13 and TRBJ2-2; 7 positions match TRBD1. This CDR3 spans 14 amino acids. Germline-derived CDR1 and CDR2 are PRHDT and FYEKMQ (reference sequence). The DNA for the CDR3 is TGTGCCAGCGGCTTAACAGCAGGGGGCGGGGAGCTGTTTTTT. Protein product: CASGLTAGGGELFF.